The 23 T cell receptor beta chains reported below all come from one sample, sequenced in a study of T cells expressing NK-cell markers. TCRdb processed the 5' RACE reads again and assigns one entry to each CDR3 protein, with no DNA. Its listing shows about 410,000 distinct CDR3 sequences. The specimen sequenced was blood T cells: a sorted CD56 or NKG2C T cell subset, CD4+ or CD8+ T cells, or bulk PBMC T cells (not recorded which). The receptor source for this set is a woman aged 45-60 years in good health.

This sequence joins TRBV11-2 and TRBJ2-1; TCRdb calls TRBD2, which cannot be checked without DNA. This CDR3 contains 16 residues. Germline CDR1 and CDR2: SGHAT and FQNNGV. CDR3 protein: CASSSYGTSGRIGQFF.

The chain links TRBV15 to TRBJ2-7; the TCRdb call, TRBD2, lacks DNA for checking. Germline V lookup: CDR1 LNHNV, CDR2 YYDKDF (reference sequence). This CDR3 is built from 12 residues. The CDR3 loop is CATSEGSYEQYF.

The chain uses TRBV12-3 or TRBV12-4 and TRBJ1-1. This CDR3 is 11 amino acids long. The chain's CDR3 is CASREGTEAFF.

V usage is TRBV12-3 or TRBV12-4 and J usage is TRBJ2-5; the D call from TCRdb, TRBD1, cannot be confirmed without DNA. The CDR3 consists of 13 residues. CDR3 in amino acids: CASKGGVGETQYF.

The genes are TRBV20-1 and TRBJ2-7. Germline CDR1 and CDR2: DFQATT and SNEGSKA (reference sequence). The CDR3 has 15 amino acids. CDR3 residues: CSARDLRHIQKEQYF.

The genes are TRBV6-1 and TRBJ2-6; TCRdb's D gene call, TRBD1, goes unchecked for lack of DNA. In germline, CDR1 is MNHNS, CDR2 SASEGT. This CDR3 spans 15 amino acids. Here the CDR3 reads CASSVDRAGANVLTF.

This chain links TRBV12-3 or TRBV12-4 with TRBJ1-6; the TCRdb call, TRBD1, lacks DNA for checking. There are 15 residues in the CDR3. The CDR3 region is CASRFGQALNSPLHF.

The chain is built from TRBV7-3 and TRBJ2-3; the D gene TCRdb calls, TRBD2, cannot be checked with no DNA. The CDR3 has 15 residues. The germline V gene has CDR1 SGHTA and CDR2 FQGTGA. The CDR3 is CASSLAGGPGDTQYF.

The chain couples TRBV25-1 to TRBJ2-1; there is no DNA to check the TCRdb D call of TRBD1. CDR1 MGHDK and CDR2 SYGVNS come from the germline V gene. The CDR3 sequence is 14 residues long. The CDR3: CASRRDIPHNEQFF. The whole variable domain, remainder taken from reference TRBV25-1 and TRBJ2-1, is EADIYQTPRYLVIGTGKKITLECSQTMGHDKMYWYQQDPGMELHLIHYSYGVNSTEKGDLSSESTVSRIRTEHFPLTLESARPSHTSQYLCASRRDIPHNEQFFGPGTRLTVL.

The rearrangement links TRBV4-1 to TRBJ2-7; TCRdb picks TRBD2, but there is no DNA to check that call. This CDR3 is 17 amino acids long. CDR1 MGHRA and CDR2 YSYEKL come from the germline V gene. The CDR3 spells CASSLLSGTPSSYEQYF.

The chain uses TRBV24-1 and TRBJ2-3; TCRdb lists TRBD1, though no DNA is available to test this call. This CDR3 contains 17 residues. Germline CDR1 and CDR2: KGHDR and SFDVKD. CDR3 in amino acids: CATSDPQGGRYTDTQYF.

The J gene is TRBJ2-1, the V gene TRBV20-1; as DNA is missing, the TRBD1 call by TCRdb cannot be tested. The CDR3 consists of 11 residues. Germline V lookup: CDR1 DFQATT, CDR2 SNEGSKA (reference sequence). CDR3 protein: CSALGQGGQFF.

The chain joins TRBV12-3 or TRBV12-4 to TRBJ2-2. The CDR3 covers 13 residues. CDR3 sequence: CASSLDVFGELFF.

V gene TRBV19 combines with J gene TRBJ2-1; the D call of TRBD2 rests on TCRdb alone, since no DNA is present to check it. The CDR3 runs to 14 residues. Germline V gives CDR1 LNHDA, CDR2 SQIVND (reference sequence). CDR3 protein: CATRLAGKYNEQFF. Together with reference TRBV19 and TRBJ2-1, the CDR3 gives the full variable domain: DGGITQSPKYLFRKEGQNVTLSCEQNLNHDAMYWYRQDPGQGLRLIYYSQIVNDFQKGDIAEGYSVSREKKESFPLTVTSAQKNPTAFYLCATRLAGKYNEQFFGPGTRLTVL.

The chain uses TRBV19 and TRBJ1-4. The CDR3 loop spans 13 amino acids. In germline, CDR1 is LNHDA, CDR2 SQIVND (reference sequence). The CDR3 reads CASSIARFEKLFF. The whole variable domain, remainder taken from reference TRBV19 and TRBJ1-4, is DGGITQSPKYLFRKEGQNVTLSCEQNLNHDAMYWYRQDPGQGLRLIYYSQIVNDFQKGDIAEGYSVSREKKESFPLTVTSAQKNPTAFYLCASSIARFEKLFFGSGTQLSVL.

The chain couples TRBV9 to TRBJ2-1. The germline V gene encodes CDR1 SGDLS and CDR2 YYNGEE. The CDR3 covers 15 residues. CDR3: CASSVASRGYNEQFF.

The V call is TRBV6-5, the J call TRBJ2-7; the TCRdb D gene call, TRBD2, has no DNA to confirm it. Per germline, CDR1 MNHEY and CDR2 SVGAGI. The CDR3 sequence is 13 residues long. CDR3 in amino acids: CASRRLKVHEQYF.

The chain is built from TRBV12-3 or TRBV12-4 and TRBJ1-3; TCRdb selects TRBD1, and the lack of DNA leaves this call unchecked. This CDR3 is built from 15 residues. CDR3 sequence: CASLVGGYAGNTIYF.

This chain links TRBV27 with TRBJ2-5; the TRBD2 assignment by TCRdb is unverifiable without DNA. The CDR3 spans 16 residues. Germline loops: CDR1 MNHEY, CDR2 SMNVEV (reference sequence). This CDR3 reads CASSSRSTSGRETQYF.

This rearrangement joins TRBV6-5 to TRBJ2-2. CDR1 is MNHEY, CDR2 SVGAGI, per germline. The CDR3 length is 13 residues. The CDR3 loop is CASTSAEPGELFF.

This sequence joins TRBV20-1 and TRBJ2-5. This CDR3 is built from 13 residues. CDR1 is DFQATT, CDR2 SNEGSKA, per germline (reference sequence). The CDR3 sequence: CSARLVIGETQYF.

The CDR3 is CASSPLAGKLNEQFF. The rearrangement uses TRBV3-1 and TRBJ2-1; TCRdb selects TRBD2, and the lack of DNA leaves this call unchecked. Looked up from germline, CDR1 is LGHDT and CDR2 is YNNKEL (reference sequence). The CDR3 runs to 15 residues.

The chain couples TRBV6-1 to TRBJ1-1. CDR1 and CDR2 (germline): MNHNS, SASEGT. The CDR3 loop spans 13 amino acids. CDR3 sequence: CASRMVQNTEAFF.